The present T cell receptor (beta chain) was sequenced within a study of blood T cell repertoires in COVID-19 (dated by TCRdb to 2018 to 2020). For context, the study as a whole: Collaborator samples came from the United States, Italy and Spain and covered acute and convalescent phases of COVID-19. Samples were obtained from the ongoing ImmuneRACE study (first 160 participants) and from about 1,300 subjects provided by 6 global collaborators. HLA class I and class II types, where available, came from metadata supplied by the sample provider rather than from assay-based typing. The repertoires were released in a freely available public database intended as a resource for research on the immune response to SARS-CoV-2. Sample metadata almost always included a de-identified subject ID, COVID-19 status, age in years and sex. The prospective study material was composed of cDNA or gDNA derived from T cells, B-cell-depleted T cells, or PBMCs. Deeply sampled blood TCRbeta repertoires from subjects exposed to, actively infected with, or recovered from COVID-19 were included in the dataset. Study-wide findings and limitations: How much clinical and demographic metadata was included differed by source and by participant, and the metadata was provided uncurated.

The immunoSEQ Assay, a bias-controlled multiplex PCR, was used to amplify TCRbeta CDR3 regions from genomic DNA. The source study handled its data this way. The number of nucleated cells in each sample was estimated from the amplification of reference gene primers within the assay. Sequence reads were collapsed and filtered to measure the absolute abundance of every unique TCRbeta CDR3 rearrangement. For each sample, productive Simpson clonality was calculated by taking the square root of Simpson's diversity index across productive rearrangements. TCRdb carries this immuneACCESS record with in-frame sequences only. Its versions omit some clonotypes, under half of them owing to an unresolved V gene in the studies checked, with the rest unexplained. V and J calls and clone size come straight from that table; D and trimming were deduced from the DNA. For this sample the table gives under 200,000 clones, of which 80% to 90% were detected only once. The biggest ten clones account for approximately 14% of the sample.

The CDR3 holds 14 amino acids from the cysteine to the phenylalanine. Kept here is only the CDR3 DNA, which spans 42 bases and is read in frame from base 1. V is cut by 0 bases and J by 7 bases, and the space between the germline ends is 13 bases. From the germline V gene, CDR1 is SGHRS and CDR2 is YFSETQ. At one collaborating source in Seattle, patients were enrolled during active infection and were followed longitudinally through the course of disease. Collaborating institutions collected whole blood in K2EDTA tubes following their own protocols. For TCRbeta analysis, collaborator samples were shipped as frozen whole blood, as isolated PBMCs, or as DNA extracted from either sample type. Of note for this clone: Its target antigen remains unknown. No much larger clonotype is one base removed from it; base qualities were not supplied.

Sequencing was performed on peripheral blood. The sequence is built from TRBV5-1 and TRBJ1-1; the D gene identity is not certain. This TCR came from a woman aged 70-85 years with COVID-19, enrolled during active disease. The nucleotides are TGCGCCAGCAGCTTGGAGCGTGTGTCACTTGAAGCTTTCTTT. Its coded protein is CASSLERVSLEAFF.